A single sample gave rise to the 21 T cell receptor beta chains below, sequenced in a study of T cells after yellow fever vaccination. Using its own MiXCR run on the 5' RACE reads, TCRdb lists one record per CDR3 protein. Among hundreds of thousands of distinct CDR3 sequences listed, about an eighth were seen once. The sequenced sample was CD4+ T cells sorted from PBMCs, obtained 15 days after the yellow fever booster vaccination. The receptors derive from a man between 18 and 35 years old who received the YFV17D yellow fever vaccine.

This chain connects TRBV11-2 to TRBJ1-2; D may be TRBD1 (5 bases). This CDR3 spans 13 amino acids. Germline V CDR1 and CDR2: SGHAT, FQNNGV. The V end was cut by 5 bases, the J end by 11 bases, with 18 bases between. The CDR3 here is CASSRDRGPSYTF. DNA for the CDR3: TGTGCCAGCAGCCGGGACCGTGGTCCGTCGTACACCTTC.

The chain employs TRBV11-2 and TRBJ2-2; possible D gene TRBD1, 5 bases. This CDR3 is built from 14 residues. CDR1 is SGHAT, CDR2 FQNNGV, per germline. Trimming pared 5 bases from V and 1 base from J, leaving 8 bases between. The CDR3 sequence: CASSKGVNTGELFF. The DNA for the CDR3 is TGTGCCAGCAGCAAAGGGGTGAACACCGGGGAGCTGTTTTTT.

The chain joins TRBV5-4 to TRBJ2-2; the D gene could be TRBD1 or TRBD2 (5 bases each). CDR3 length: 15 amino acids. Trimming pared 4 bases from V and 1 base from J, leaving 11 bases between. Germline V CDR1 and CDR2: SGHNT, YYREEE (reference sequence). DNA of the CDR3: TGTGCCAGCAGCCACGGGACGGGGAACACCGGGGAGCTGTTTTTT. This encodes CASSHGTGNTGELFF.

The chain combines TRBV12-3 or TRBV12-4 with TRBJ1-2, with D perhaps matching TRBD1 (5 bases). V shed 4 bases and J shed 6 bases, with 12 bases lying between them. This CDR3 contains 13 residues. CDR3 sequence (DNA): TGTGCCAGCAGTTGGAGGGACTCGCATGGCTACACCTTC. Translated: CASSWRDSHGYTF.

This clonotype was seen only a few times. The chain employs TRBV20-1 and TRBJ1-4, with TRBD1 as a possible D gene (6 bases). CDR3 length: 13 residues. V dropped 3 bases and J dropped 6 bases, with 11 bases sitting between them. The germline V gene has CDR1 DFQATT and CDR2 SNEGSKA (reference sequence). CDR3 coding DNA: TGCAGTGCTAGGCGGGGGGCAGATGAAAAACTGTTTTTT. Translated: CSARRGADEKLFF.

This clonotype has a handful of counts. The chain employs TRBV7-2 and TRBJ1-1; perhaps TRBD1 as D (6 bases). Germline V CDR1 and CDR2: SGHTA, FQGNSA. This CDR3 region has 15 residues. Trimming removed 6 bases at V and 2 bases at J, with 16 bases between. The CDR3 nucleotides are TGTGCCAGCAGGTGGGGGGGCGGAGGAAACACTGAAGCTTTCTTT. As protein: CASRWGGGGNTEAFF.

The rearrangement uses TRBV19 and TRBJ1-5, with a possible D match to TRBD1 (5 bases). V was shortened by 3 bases and J by 4 bases, with 13 bases between the two germline ends. Germline assignment: CDR1 LNHDA and CDR2 SQIVND (reference sequence). This CDR3 is 15 amino acids long. CDR3 nucleotides: TGTGCCAGTAGTATTTCCAGGGCGGGGAATCAGCCCCAGCATTTT. It translates to CASSISRAGNQPQHF.

In its sample, this clonotype was seen a few times. The chain is built from TRBV20-1 and TRBJ1-2, with D possibly being TRBD1 (5 bases). The germline V and J ends were trimmed by 0 bases and 4 bases, with 15 bases remaining between them. Per the germline V gene, CDR1 is DFQATT and CDR2 is SNEGSKA (reference sequence). There are 15 residues in the CDR3. CDR3 in amino acids: CSARDRRGWAYGYTF. CDR3 DNA: TGCAGTGCTAGAGATCGAAGGGGTTGGGCCTATGGCTACACCTTC.

The sample holds a few counts of this clonotype. The genes are TRBV2 and TRBJ2-2, with D perhaps matching TRBD2 (6 bases). Per germline, CDR1 SNHLY and CDR2 FYNNEI. The CDR3 is 13 amino acids. V was pared by 5 bases and J by 5 bases, with 9 bases between. CDR3 amino acids: CASSSEGTGELFF. Here the CDR3 DNA reads TGTGCCAGCAGTTCGGAGGGAACCGGGGAGCTGTTTTTT.

This clonotype occurred a few times. The chain joins TRBV7-2 to TRBJ2-3; no clear D gene. Per the germline V gene, CDR1 is SGHTA and CDR2 is FQGNSA. The CDR3 consists of 15 residues. V dropped 5 bases and J dropped 2 bases, with 14 bases sitting between them. The CDR3 DNA follows: TGTGCCAGCAGCCCCTGGGCGAGGTACACAGATACGCAGTATTTT. Amino acid sequence: CASSPWARYTDTQYF. Full variable domain (rest looked up from reference TRBV7-2 and TRBJ2-3): GAGVSQSPSNKVTEKGKDVELRCDPISGHTALYWYRQSLGQGLEFLIYFQGNSAPDKSGLPSDRFSAERTGGSVSTLTIQRTQQEDSAVYLCASSPWARYTDTQYFGPGTRLTVL.

This clonotype occurred many times. The CDR3 region is CASSSDKDHTDTQYF. DNA for the CDR3: TGTGCCAGCAGCTCGGACAAGGACCACACAGATACGCAGTATTTT. This chain connects TRBV5-4 to TRBJ2-3; D is perhaps TRBD1 (5 bases). Per germline, CDR1 SGHNT and CDR2 YYREEE (reference sequence). V shed 3 bases and J shed 2 bases, with 13 bases lying between them. The CDR3 sequence is 15 residues long.

This clonotype was seen at least ten times. This chain joins TRBV5-5 and TRBJ2-1; tentative D call: TRBD2 (5 bases). Trimming shortened V by 2 bases and J by 9 bases, and 12 bases separated the two germline ends. Germline values: CDR1 SGHKS, CDR2 YYEKEE (reference sequence). The CDR3 contains 13 residues. CDR3 protein: CASSFNSGAEQFF. The CDR3 DNA follows: TGTGCCAGCAGCTTTAACAGCGGCGCTGAGCAGTTCTTC.

The chain employs TRBV29-1 and TRBJ2-6; 8 positions agree with TRBD1. V trimming: 6 bases; J trimming: 0 bases; junction bases outside the gene matches: 4. This CDR3 comprises 15 residues. Germline CDR1 SQVTM, CDR2 ANQGSEA. In DNA form, the CDR3 reads TGCAGCGTCGGACAGGGCCTCTCTGGGGCCAACGTCCTGACTTTC. It is translated as CSVGQGLSGANVLTF.

V and J are TRBV7-3 and TRBJ2-1, with D possibly being TRBD2 (5 bases). V shed 4 bases and J shed 4 bases, with 8 bases lying between them. The CDR3 sequence is 13 residues long. CDR1 and CDR2 from the germline V gene are SGHTA and FQGTGA. The CDR3 nucleotides are TGTGCCAGCAGCTGTACGGGGTACAATGAGCAGTTCTTC. Translated: CASSCTGYNEQFF.

By its share, this clonotype is medium-sized. This chain's CDR3 is CASSQDRGAHNSPLHF. In nucleotides, the CDR3 is TGCGCCAGCAGCCAAGATCGGGGGGCTCATAATTCACCCCTCCACTTT. The chain has TRBV4-1 and TRBJ1-6, with a weak D call TRBD1 (6 bases). From germline, CDR1 is MGHRA and CDR2 YSYEKL. V lost 0 bases and J lost 5, with 11 bases in between. CDR3 length: 16 residues.

This clonotype was picked up a small number of times. V and J are TRBV12-5 and TRBJ2-3; possibly TRBD2 for D (5 bases). From germline, CDR1 is LGHNT and CDR2 FRNRAP. Trimming took off 4 bases at V and 2 bases at J, with 19 bases between the two ends. The CDR3 has 17 residues. CDR3 protein: CASGSELGNPTTDTQYF. DNA for the CDR3: TGTGCTAGTGGTTCGGAGCTCGGGAATCCCACCACAGATACGCAGTATTTT.

This clonotype was observed many times. The chain combines TRBV29-1 with TRBJ2-1; either TRBD1 or TRBD2 may fit D (6 bases each). This CDR3 has 15 residues. Germline V lookup: CDR1 SQVTM, CDR2 ANQGSEA. V lost 6 bases to trimming and J lost 6 bases, with 21 bases between them. The DNA of the CDR3 is TGCAGCGTAGATGACAGGAAGGAGGGATTCAATGAGCAGTTCTTC. Translated, it gives CSVDDRKEGFNEQFF.

This clonotype has a handful of counts. This chain uses TRBV4-2 with TRBJ2-1; D gene unclear. Trimming shortened V by 0 bases and J by 6 bases, and 9 bases separated the two germline ends. Germline loops: CDR1 LGHNA, CDR2 YNFKEQ. The length of the CDR3 is 14 residues. CDR3: CASSQEATSNEQFF. CDR3 sequence (DNA): TGTGCCAGCAGCCAAGAGGCGACGAGCAATGAGCAGTTCTTC.

This clonotype was counted a few times. V is TRBV11-2 and J is TRBJ2-1, with a tentative D call TRBD2 (6 bases). The CDR3 has 14 amino acids. The V end was cut by 2 bases, the J end by 5 bases, with 10 bases between. Germline-derived CDR1 and CDR2 are SGHAT and FQNNGV. The CDR3 DNA sequence: TGTGCCAGCAGCTTAATTGGCGGGAACAATGAGCAGTTCTTC. Protein product: CASSLIGGNNEQFF.

This clonotype was observed a handful of times. The chain combines TRBV29-1 with TRBJ2-1; D might be TRBD2 (7 bases). Between the trimmed V and J ends, which lost 6 bases and 2 bases, there was a span of 11 bases. The CDR3 length is 13 residues. Germline lookup yields CDR1 SQVTM and CDR2 ANQGSEA. CDR3 DNA: TGCAGCGTCGTGGGGGGGCCCTACAATGAGCAGTTCTTC. It is translated as CSVVGGPYNEQFF.

This CDR3 reads CASSLSYMGGDSYNEQFF. CDR3 bases: TGTGCCAGCAGTTTGAGTTATATGGGGGGGGACTCCTACAATGAGCAGTTCTTC. The V gene is TRBV12-3 or TRBV12-4, the J gene TRBJ2-1; 7 bases line up with TRBD2. V was pared by 3 bases and J by 0 bases, with 11 bases of the junction left unmatched. This CDR3 contains 18 residues.